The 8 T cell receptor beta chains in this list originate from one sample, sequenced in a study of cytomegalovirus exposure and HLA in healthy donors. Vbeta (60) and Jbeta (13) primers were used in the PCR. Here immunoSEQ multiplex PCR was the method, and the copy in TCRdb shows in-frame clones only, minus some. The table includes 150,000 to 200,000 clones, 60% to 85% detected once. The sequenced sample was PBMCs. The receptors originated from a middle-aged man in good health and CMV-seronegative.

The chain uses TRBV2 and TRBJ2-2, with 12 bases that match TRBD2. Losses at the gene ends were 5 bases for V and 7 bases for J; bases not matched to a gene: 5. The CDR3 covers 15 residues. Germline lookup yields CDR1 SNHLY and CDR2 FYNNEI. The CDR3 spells CASSPSGGADGELFF. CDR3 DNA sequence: TGTGCCAGCAGTCCTAGCGGGGGGGCCGACGGGGAGCTGTTTTTT.

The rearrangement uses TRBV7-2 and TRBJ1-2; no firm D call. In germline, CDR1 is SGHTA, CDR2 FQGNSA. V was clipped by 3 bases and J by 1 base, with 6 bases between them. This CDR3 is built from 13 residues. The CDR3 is CASSLDFNYGYTF. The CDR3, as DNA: TGTGCCAGCAGCTTGGACTTTAACTATGGCTACACCTTC.

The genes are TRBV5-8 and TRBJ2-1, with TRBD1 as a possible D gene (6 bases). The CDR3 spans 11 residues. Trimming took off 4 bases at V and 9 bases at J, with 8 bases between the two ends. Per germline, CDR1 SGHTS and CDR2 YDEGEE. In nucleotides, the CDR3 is TGTGCCAGCAGCGGGGGCGGTGAGCAGTTCTTC. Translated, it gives CASSGGGEQFF.

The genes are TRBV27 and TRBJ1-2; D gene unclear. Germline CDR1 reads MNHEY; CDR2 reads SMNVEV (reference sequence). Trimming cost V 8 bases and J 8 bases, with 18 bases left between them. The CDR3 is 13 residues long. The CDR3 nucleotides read TGTGCCAGCCTTGATGTGTCAGCGGGCGGCTACACCTTC. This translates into CASLDVSAGGYTF.

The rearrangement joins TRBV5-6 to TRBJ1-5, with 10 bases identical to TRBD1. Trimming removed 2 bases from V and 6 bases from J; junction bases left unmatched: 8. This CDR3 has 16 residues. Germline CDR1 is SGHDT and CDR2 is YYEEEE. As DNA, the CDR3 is TGTGCCAGCAGCTTAGACAGGGGGCAAGTCGGTCAGCCCCAGCATTTT. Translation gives CASSLDRGQVGQPQHF.

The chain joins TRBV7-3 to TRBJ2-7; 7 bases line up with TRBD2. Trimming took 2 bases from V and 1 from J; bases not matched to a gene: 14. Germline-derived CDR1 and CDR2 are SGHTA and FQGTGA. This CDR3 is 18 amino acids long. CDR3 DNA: TGTGCCAGCAGCTTATGGAGCCCGGCGAGGGGAGGGTCCTACGAGCAGTACTTC. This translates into CASSLWSPARGGSYEQYF.

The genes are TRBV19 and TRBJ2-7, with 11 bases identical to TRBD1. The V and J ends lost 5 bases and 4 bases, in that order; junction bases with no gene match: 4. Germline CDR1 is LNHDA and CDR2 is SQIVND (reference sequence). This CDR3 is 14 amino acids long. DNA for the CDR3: TGTGCCAGTAGTTTAGGACAGGGGGCTTACGAGCAGTACTTC. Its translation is CASSLGQGAYEQYF.

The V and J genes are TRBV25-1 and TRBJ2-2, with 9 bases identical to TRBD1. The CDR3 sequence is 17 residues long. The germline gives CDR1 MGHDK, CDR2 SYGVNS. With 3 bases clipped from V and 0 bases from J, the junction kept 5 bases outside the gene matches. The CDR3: CASSDPRQGANTGELFF. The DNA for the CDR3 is TGTGCCAGCAGTGACCCCCGACAGGGGGCGAACACCGGGGAGCTGTTTTTT. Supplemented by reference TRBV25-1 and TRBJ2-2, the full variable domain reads EADIYQTPRYLVIGTGKKITLECSQTMGHDKMYWYQQDPGMELHLIHYSYGVNSTEKGDLSSESTVSRIRTEHFPLTLESARPSHTSQYLCASSDPRQGANTGELFFGEGSRLTVL.